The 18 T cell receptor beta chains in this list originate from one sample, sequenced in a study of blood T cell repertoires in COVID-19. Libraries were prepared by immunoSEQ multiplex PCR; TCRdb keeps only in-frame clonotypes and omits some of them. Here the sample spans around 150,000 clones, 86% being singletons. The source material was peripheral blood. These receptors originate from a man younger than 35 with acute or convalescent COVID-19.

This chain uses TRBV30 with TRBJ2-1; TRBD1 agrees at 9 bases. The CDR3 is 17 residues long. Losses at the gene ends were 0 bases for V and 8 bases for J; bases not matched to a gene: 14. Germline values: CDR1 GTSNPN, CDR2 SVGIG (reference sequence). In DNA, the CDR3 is TGTGCCTGGAGTGTACCGAACAGGGGGCTACGACGGCATGAGCAGTTCTTC. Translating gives CAWSVPNRGLRRHEQFF.

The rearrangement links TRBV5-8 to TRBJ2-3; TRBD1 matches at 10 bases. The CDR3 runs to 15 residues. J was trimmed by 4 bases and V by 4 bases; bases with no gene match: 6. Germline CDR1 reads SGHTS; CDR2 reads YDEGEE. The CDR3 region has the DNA TGTGCCAGCAGCCCGGGACAGGGGTTTGCAGATACGCAGTATTTT. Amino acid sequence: CASSPGQGFADTQYF.

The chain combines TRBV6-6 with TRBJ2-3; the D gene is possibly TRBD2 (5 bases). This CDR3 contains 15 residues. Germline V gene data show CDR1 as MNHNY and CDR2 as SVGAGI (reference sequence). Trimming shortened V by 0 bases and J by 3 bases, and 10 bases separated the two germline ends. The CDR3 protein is CASSYSTAGTDTQYF. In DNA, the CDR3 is TGTGCCAGCAGTTACTCGACCGCGGGTACAGATACGCAGTATTTT.

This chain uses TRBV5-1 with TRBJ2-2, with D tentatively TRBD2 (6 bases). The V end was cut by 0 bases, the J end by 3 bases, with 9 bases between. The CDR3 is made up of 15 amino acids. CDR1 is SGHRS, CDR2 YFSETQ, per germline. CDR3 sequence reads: CASSLGDSYTGELFF. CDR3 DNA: TGCGCCAGCAGCTTGGGGGACTCATACACCGGGGAGCTGTTTTTT.

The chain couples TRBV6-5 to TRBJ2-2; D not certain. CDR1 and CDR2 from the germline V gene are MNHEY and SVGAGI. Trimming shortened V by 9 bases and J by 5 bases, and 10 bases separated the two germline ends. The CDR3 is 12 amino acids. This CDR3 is CASFVQTGELFF. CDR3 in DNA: TGTGCCAGTTTTGTTCAAACCGGGGAGCTGTTTTTT.

DNA for the CDR3: TGTGCCAGCAGCCCCCAAGGGGTGGCCTACGAGCAGTACTTC. Its translation is CASSPQGVAYEQYF. This rearrangement joins TRBV7-9 to TRBJ2-7; possibly TRBD1 for D (5 bases). CDR3 length: 14 amino acids. Germline loops: CDR1 SEHNR, CDR2 FQNEAQ (reference sequence). Trimming removed 5 bases from V and 2 bases from J, with 13 bases in between.

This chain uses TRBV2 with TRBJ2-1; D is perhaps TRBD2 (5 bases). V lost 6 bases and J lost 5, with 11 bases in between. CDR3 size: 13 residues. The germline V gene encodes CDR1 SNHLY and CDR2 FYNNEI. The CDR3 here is CASSQREDNEQFF. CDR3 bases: TGTGCCAGCAGCCAACGGGAAGACAATGAGCAGTTCTTC.

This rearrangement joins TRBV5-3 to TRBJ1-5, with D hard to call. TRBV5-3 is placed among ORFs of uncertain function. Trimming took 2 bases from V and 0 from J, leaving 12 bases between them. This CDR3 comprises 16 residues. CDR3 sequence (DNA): TGTGCCAGAAGCTTCCGAGTGAACGATAGCAATCAGCCCCAGCATTTT. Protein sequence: CARSFRVNDSNQPQHF.

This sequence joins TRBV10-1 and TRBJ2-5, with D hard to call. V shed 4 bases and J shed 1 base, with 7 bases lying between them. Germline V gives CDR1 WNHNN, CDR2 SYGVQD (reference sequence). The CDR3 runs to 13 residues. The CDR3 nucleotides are TGCGCCAGCAGTGGGAGCCCCCAAGAGACCCAGTACTTC. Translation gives CASSGSPQETQYF.

The CDR3 is CASSQDLSGLAGGQKTQYF. As DNA, the CDR3 is TGTGCCAGCAGCCAAGATCTTTCGGGACTAGCGGGGGGGCAAAAGACCCAGTACTTC. The V gene is TRBV3-1 (or the pseudogene TRBV3-2), the J gene TRBJ2-5; 16 bases are shared with TRBD2. This CDR3 region has 19 residues. CDR1 is LGHDT, CDR2 YNNKEL, per germline (reference sequence). Germline trimming cut 0 bases from V and 6 bases from J; bases unmatched to any gene: 10.

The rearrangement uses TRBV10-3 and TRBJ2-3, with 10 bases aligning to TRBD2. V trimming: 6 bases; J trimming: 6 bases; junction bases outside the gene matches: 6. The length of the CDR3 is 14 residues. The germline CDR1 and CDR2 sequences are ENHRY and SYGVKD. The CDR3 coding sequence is TGTGCCATCAGCTTGGGACTAGCGCTCGATACGCAGTATTTT. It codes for CAISLGLALDTQYF.

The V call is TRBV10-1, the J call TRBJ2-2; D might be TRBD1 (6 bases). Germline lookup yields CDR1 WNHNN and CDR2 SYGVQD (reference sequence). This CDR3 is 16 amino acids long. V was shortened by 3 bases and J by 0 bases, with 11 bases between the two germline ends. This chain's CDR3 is CASSDPGETNTGELFF. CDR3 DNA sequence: TGCGCCAGCAGTGATCCAGGGGAAACGAACACCGGGGAGCTGTTTTTT.

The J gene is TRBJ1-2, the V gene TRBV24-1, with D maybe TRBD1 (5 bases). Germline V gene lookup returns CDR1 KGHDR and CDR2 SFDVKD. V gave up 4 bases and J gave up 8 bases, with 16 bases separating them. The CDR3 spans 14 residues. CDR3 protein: CATSDAPGERGYTF. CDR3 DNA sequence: TGTGCCACCAGTGACGCCCCGGGGGAACGAGGCTACACCTTC.

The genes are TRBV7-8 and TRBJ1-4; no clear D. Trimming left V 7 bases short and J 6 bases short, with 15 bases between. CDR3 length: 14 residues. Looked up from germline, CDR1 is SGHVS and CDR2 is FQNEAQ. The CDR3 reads CASNLGRPHEKLFF. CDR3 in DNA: TGTGCCAGCAACCTTGGGAGGCCCCATGAAAAACTGTTTTTT. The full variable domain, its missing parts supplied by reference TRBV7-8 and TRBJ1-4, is GAGVSQSPRYKVAKRGQDVALRCDPISGHVSLFWYQQALGQGPEFLTYFQNEAQLDKSGLPSDRFFAERPEGSVSTLKIQRTQQEDSAVYLCASNLGRPHEKLFFGSGTQLSVL.

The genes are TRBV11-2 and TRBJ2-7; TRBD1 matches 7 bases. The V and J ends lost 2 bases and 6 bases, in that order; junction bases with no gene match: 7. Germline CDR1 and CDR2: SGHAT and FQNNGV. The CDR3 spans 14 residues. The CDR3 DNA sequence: TGTGCCAGCAGCTTATTGGGACAGAGTTTCGAGCAGTACGTC. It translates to CASSLLGQSFEQYV.

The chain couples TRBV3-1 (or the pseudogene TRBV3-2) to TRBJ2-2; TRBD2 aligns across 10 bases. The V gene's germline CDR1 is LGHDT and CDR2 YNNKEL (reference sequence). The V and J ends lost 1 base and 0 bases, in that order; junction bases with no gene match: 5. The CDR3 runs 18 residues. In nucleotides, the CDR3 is TGTGCCAGCAGCCAAGCCGGACTAGCGGCAACGAACACCGGGGAGCTGTTTTTT. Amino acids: CASSQAGLAATNTGELFF.

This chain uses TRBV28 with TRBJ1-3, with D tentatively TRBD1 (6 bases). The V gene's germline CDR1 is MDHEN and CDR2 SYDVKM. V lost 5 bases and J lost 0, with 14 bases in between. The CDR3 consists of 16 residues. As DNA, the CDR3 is TGTGCCAGCAGTCCGGCGGGGGCCGACTCTGGAAACACCATATATTTT. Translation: CASSPAGADSGNTIYF.

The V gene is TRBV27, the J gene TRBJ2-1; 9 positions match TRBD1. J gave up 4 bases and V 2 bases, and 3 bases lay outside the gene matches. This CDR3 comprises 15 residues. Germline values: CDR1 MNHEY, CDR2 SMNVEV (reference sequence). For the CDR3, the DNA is TGTGCCAGCAGTTTAGCCGGGACAGGGTACAATGAGCAGTTCTTC. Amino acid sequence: CASSLAGTGYNEQFF.